What follows are 5 T cell receptor beta chains derived from one specimen sequenced in a study of PD-L1 blockade in urothelial cancer. Documented time point: pretreatment peripheral blood. The assay was immunoSEQ multiplex PCR, and TCRdb's table has in-frame clones only and misses some. The table shows approximately 41,000 clones, with just under 85% occurring only once. Source: PBMCs, taken around atezolizumab (anti-PD-L1) treatment. These receptors all stem from an elderly man with urothelial cancer.

The chain joins TRBV7-6 to TRBJ2-2; D gene uncertain. Per the germline V gene, CDR1 is SGHVS and CDR2 is FNYEAQ. The CDR3 covers 12 residues. With 5 bases removed from V and 8 bases from J, the gap between germline ends came to 9 bases. The CDR3 DNA is TGTGCCAGCAGCACCCAGACAGGGGAGCTGTTTTTT. It encodes CASSTQTGELFF. The full variable domain, completed using reference TRBV7-6 and TRBJ2-2, is GAGVSQSPRYKVTKRGQDVALRCDPISGHVSLYWYRQALGQGPEFLTYFNYEAQQDKSGLPNDRFSAERPEGSISTLTIQRTEQRDSAMYRCASSTQTGELFFGEGSRLTVL.

This clone was observed a few times. V gene TRBV28 combines with J gene TRBJ2-7; a weak D match, TRBD1 (6 bases). This CDR3 contains 14 residues. The V gene lost 6 bases and the J gene lost 3 bases, with 15 bases spanning the gap. Germline-derived CDR1 and CDR2 are MDHEN and SYDVKM. DNA for the CDR3: TGTGCCAGCAGGAGGACAGTGGGAGTCTACGAGCAGTACTTC. This encodes CASRRTVGVYEQYF. Full variable domain (rest looked up from reference TRBV28 and TRBJ2-7): DVKVTQSSRYLVKRTGEKVFLECVQDMDHENMFWYRQDPGLGLRLIYFSYDVKMKEKGDIPEGYSVSREKKERFSLILESASTNQTSMYLCASRRTVGVYEQYFGPGTRLTVT.

This chain uses TRBV21-1 with TRBJ1-4; TRBD1 is the table's D call, not checked against the DNA. TRBV21-1 is tagged as a pseudogene. This CDR3 is built from 15 residues. The CDR3 loop is CASSKIGDRDEKLFF. The CDR3 DNA follows: TGTGCCAGCAGCAAAATAGGGGACAGGGATGAAAAACTGTTTTTT.

This sequence joins TRBV6-5 and TRBJ1-1; a weak D match, TRBD1 (5 bases). Trimming left V 5 bases short and J 1 base short, with 11 bases between. The CDR3 extends over 14 amino acids. CDR1 is MNHEY, CDR2 SVGAGI, per germline. The CDR3 here is CASSPLQGNTEAFF. The CDR3 region has the DNA TGTGCCAGCAGTCCTCTTCAGGGGAACACTGAAGCTTTCTTT.

This clone was observed once. The chain couples TRBV4-2 to TRBJ2-6; D ambiguous. V shed 5 bases and J shed 5 bases, with 22 bases lying between them. Per the germline V gene, CDR1 is LGHNA and CDR2 is YNFKEQ. The CDR3 spans 18 residues. CDR3 residues: CASSSNHKGYSRANVLTF. The CDR3 region has the DNA TGTGCCAGCAGCAGTAACCACAAAGGTTACAGTCGGGCCAACGTCCTGACTTTC.